This T cell receptor beta chain is from a study of T cell responses to AZD1222 COVID-19 vaccine. General study results and limits: Among those given AZD1222, only six were seropositive at baseline. Among vaccine-associated CD4 TCRs, coverage spanned spike, with dominance at 160-218 and 743-854.

As to this clone: The antigen is unknown.

This CDR3 contains 12 residues. Germline CDR1 SGHNT, CDR2 YENEEA. Deletions cut 5 bases from V and 5 bases from J, with 8 bases between. Profiled with immunoSEQ multiplex PCR; TCRdb holds only in-frame clones, not every one. Of 150,000 or so clones in the sample, about 85% were seen once. The TCR originated in an adult in good health. The J gene is TRBJ2-3, the V gene TRBV11-3; tentatively, D is TRBD1 or TRBD2 (6 bases each). This specimen was peripheral blood, taken on day 0 of AZD1222 vaccination. The CDR3 region is CASSGGGDTQYF. The CDR3 bases are TGTGCCAGCAGCGGAGGGGGAGATACGCAGTATTTT. Complete variable domain (other parts from reference TRBV11-3 and TRBJ2-3): EAGVVQSPRYKIIEKKQPVAFWCNPISGHNTLYWYLQNLGQGPELLIRYENEEAVDDSQLPKDRFSAERLKGVDSTLKIQPAELGDSAVYLCASSGGGDTQYFGPGTRLTVL.